This TCR beta chain derives from a study of blood T cell repertoires in COVID-19. About the study: Whether acute or convalescent, the COVID-19 samples came from the United States, Italy and Spain. T cells, B-cell-depleted T cells, or PBMCs supplied cDNA or gDNA.

Study processing details: By means of reference gene primer amplification, nucleated cell counts were estimated. Sequencing used immunoSEQ multiplex PCR; TCRdb keeps in-frame clones, though not all of them. The V and J calls and the clone size are those of that table, but D and trimming were determined from the DNA. The sample contains some 190,000 clones, approximately 77% of which appear only once. The trim removed 2 bases at V and 4 bases at J, leaving 5 bases unmatched. Germline CDR1 SGHNT, CDR2 YYREEE (reference sequence). The CDR3 is 14 amino acids. The receptor comes from a woman aged 80 or over with active or convalescent COVID-19. The source material was peripheral blood. This chain links TRBV5-4 with TRBJ1-1; TRBD1 agrees at 7 bases. Here the CDR3 reads CASSLVQGGTEAFF. In nucleotides, the CDR3 is TGTGCCAGCAGCTTAGTTCAGGGGGGCACTGAAGCTTTCTTT.